One sample yielded the 25 T cell receptor beta chains listed below, sequenced in a study of blood T cells in healthy people across ages. Primed by a sample-barcoded 5' primer and a J-beta primer mix, a second PCR proceeded for about 7 to 11 cycles. TCRdb re-called the 5' RACE reads through MiXCR, storing one row per CDR3 protein. The sample shows roughly 700,000 distinct CDR3 sequences, less than 40% of them seen only once. Material for sequencing was blood. These receptor sequences come from a woman older than 75 in good health.

This clonotype was found a few times. This chain links TRBV7-3 with TRBJ2-1; 7 positions match TRBD1. CDR3 length: 12 residues. CDR1 and CDR2 (germline): SGHTA, FQGTGA. Germline trimming cut 5 bases from V and 12 bases from J; bases unmatched to any gene: 7. CDR3 residues: CASSRDSLAQFF. CDR3 bases: TGTGCCAGCAGCCGGGACAGTCTGGCGCAGTTCTTC. Together with reference TRBV7-3 and TRBJ2-1, the CDR3 gives the full variable domain: GAGVSQTPSNKVTEKGKYVELRCDPISGHTALYWYRQSLGQGPEFLIYFQGTGAADDSGLPNDRFFAVRPEGSVSTLKIQRTERGDSAVYLCASSRDSLAQFFGPGTRLTVL.

This clonotype was detected a few times. This clone may be a read error of a much larger clone one base away. The chain combines TRBV11-2 with TRBJ2-1, with 7 bases that match TRBD2. The J call may be faulty, since TRBJ2-7 better matches the DNA end. Germline-derived CDR1 and CDR2 are SGHAT and FQNNGV. CDR3 length: 19 residues. CDR3 in DNA: TGTGCCAGCAGCTTAGGAGGAGCGGGGAGACATTTCTCCTACAATGAGCAGTACTTC. This translates into CASSLGGAGRHFSYNEQYF.

This clonotype was seen a few times. This sequence joins TRBV5-1 and TRBJ1-1; D may be TRBD1 (5 bases). CDR1 SGHRS and CDR2 YFSETQ come from the germline V gene. V lost 4 bases and J 1 base, leaving 17 bases between the germline ends. CDR3 length: 16 amino acids. CDR3: CASSTSGGYRNTEAFF. Here the CDR3 DNA reads TGCGCCAGCAGCACGAGCGGGGGTTATCGGAACACTGAAGCTTTCTTT.

The sample holds a few counts of this clonotype. J is TRBJ2-1 and V is TRBV6-1; TRBD2 is a possible D gene (5 bases). V gave up 9 bases and J gave up 8 bases, with 17 bases separating them. The CDR3 sequence is 13 residues long. Germline V gives CDR1 MNHNS, CDR2 SASEGT. The chain's CDR3 is CASSRVYGDEQFF. CDR3 coding DNA: TGTGCCAGTTCCCGGGTCTACGGGGATGAGCAGTTCTTC.

This clonotype has at least ten counts. V and J are TRBV9 and TRBJ2-3; D gene ambiguous. Per germline, CDR1 SGDLS and CDR2 YYNGEE. The CDR3 contains 16 residues. V was shortened by 0 bases and J by 2 bases, with 13 bases between the two germline ends. In nucleotides, the CDR3 is TGTGCCAGCAGCGTAGGGCCCCACGGAGACACAGATACGCAGTATTTT. This translates into CASSVGPHGDTDTQYF. Using reference TRBV9 and TRBJ2-3 for the parts outside the CDR3, the full variable domain is DSGVTQTPKHLITATGQRVTLRCSPRSGDLSVYWYQQSLDQGLQFLIQYYNGEERAKGNILERFSAQQFPDLHSELNLSSLELGDSALYFCASSVGPHGDTDTQYFGPGTRLTVL.

This clonotype showed up many times. The chain uses TRBV6-6 and TRBJ2-1; 10 bases are shared with TRBD1. Germline CDR1 is MNHNY and CDR2 is SVGAGI (reference sequence). With 6 bases clipped from V and 5 bases from J, the junction kept 7 bases outside the gene matches. The CDR3 runs 15 residues. The CDR3 nucleotides read TGTGCCAGCAGGTCCGGGACAGGGGCGCACAATGAGCAGTTCTTC. This gives the protein CASRSGTGAHNEQFF.

This clonotype came up many times. This sequence joins TRBV6-5 and TRBJ2-5; D might be TRBD2 (6 bases). Germline V gives CDR1 MNHEY, CDR2 SVGAGI. Trimming removed 5 bases at V and 4 bases at J, with 17 bases between. The CDR3 has 15 residues. The CDR3 is CASSPGRPGRETQYF. DNA of the CDR3: TGTGCCAGCAGTCCAGGTCGACCCGGGAGAGAGACCCAGTACTTC.

Worth noting for this clonotype: Since a much larger clone is just one base distant, this may be a read error. The chain has TRBV20-1 and TRBJ1-2, with D possibly matching TRBD1 (5 bases). CDR1 and CDR2 from the germline V gene are DFQATT and SNEGSKA (reference sequence). The CDR3 length is 11 residues. The CDR3 sequence: CRARRGDGYTF. Here the CDR3 DNA reads TGCAGGGCTAGAAGGGGAGATGGCTACACCTTC.

The J gene is TRBJ2-1, the V gene TRBV4-3, with D perhaps TRBD1 or TRBD2 (5 bases each). CDR1 is LGHNA, CDR2 YSLEER, per germline. The CDR3 has 16 amino acids. With 1 base removed from V and 7 bases from J, the gap between germline ends came to 17 bases. The CDR3 DNA reads as TGCGCCAGCAGCCAAGGGGGGTCCCTACGGCGGAATGAGCAGTTCTTC. It specifies CASSQGGSLRRNEQFF.

The chain has TRBV28 and TRBJ1-2; no clear D. Germline CDR1 MDHEN, CDR2 SYDVKM. The CDR3 extends over 14 amino acids. V lost 6 bases and J 4 bases, leaving 15 bases between the germline ends. For the CDR3, the DNA is TGTGCCAGCAGGGATTCCAGGAGGGTCTATGGCTACACCTTC. Its translation: CASRDSRRVYGYTF.

This clonotype showed up many times. The V gene is TRBV9, the J gene TRBJ2-3; 8 bases match TRBD1. The germline V gene has CDR1 SGDLS and CDR2 YYNGEE. The V and J ends lost 3 bases and 5 bases, in that order; junction bases with no gene match: 5. The CDR3 length is 14 residues. The CDR3 loop reads CASSATGGRDTQYF. CDR3 sequence (DNA): TGTGCCAGCAGCGCCACAGGGGGAAGAGATACGCAGTATTTT.

This clonotype has a count of ten or more. V usage is TRBV24-1 and J usage is TRBJ1-5; D ambiguous. The CDR3 contains 14 residues. The V gene lost 4 bases and the J gene lost 0 bases, with 6 bases spanning the gap. In germline, CDR1 is KGHDR, CDR2 SFDVKD. The CDR3 sequence is CATSDLYSNQPQHF. The CDR3 DNA sequence: TGTGCCACCAGTGACCTCTATAGCAATCAGCCCCAGCATTTT.

This clonotype appeared a few times. V is TRBV4-3 and J is TRBJ1-4, with 7 nucleotides matching TRBD1. The germline V gene has CDR1 LGHNA and CDR2 YSLEER. With 4 bases clipped from V and 7 bases from J, the junction kept 12 bases outside the gene matches. The CDR3 consists of 16 residues. The DNA for the CDR3 is TGCGCCAGCAGCCCACACACGACAGGGAAGGGTGAAAAACTGTTTTTT. It translates to CASSPHTTGKGEKLFF.

On this clonotype: It may be a read error: a sequence one base away is much more abundant. CDR3 sequence: CASSQASGPKTQYF. DNA of the CDR3: TGTGCCAGCTCCCAGGCTTCCGGCCCAAAGACCCAGTACTTC. This chain connects TRBV9 to TRBJ2-7; D is unresolved. The J call is doubtful: the DNA matches TRBJ2-5 better. The length of the CDR3 is 14 residues. CDR1 SGDLS and CDR2 YYNGEE come from the germline V gene.

This rearrangement joins TRBV7-3 to TRBJ2-1; D gene uncertain. V lost 1 base to trimming and J lost 4 bases, with 11 bases between them. In germline, CDR1 is SGHTA, CDR2 FQGTGA. CDR3 length equals 15 residues. The chain's CDR3 is CASSLIGGLYNEQFF. CDR3 nucleotide sequence: TGTGCCAGCAGCTTAATCGGTGGCTTATACAATGAGCAGTTCTTC.

This clonotype was detected many times. This may arise from a read error, as a much more abundant clone is one base away. This chain uses TRBV4-3 with TRBJ2-1, with 10 bases that match TRBD1. The germline CDR1 and CDR2 sequences are LGHNA and YSLEER. CDR3 length equals 16 residues. The V and J ends lost 0 bases and 8 bases, in that order; junction bases with no gene match: 7. The CDR3: CASSQEGGQGGDEQFF. CDR3 coding DNA: TGCGCCAGCAGCCAAGAGGGAGGACAGGGGGGCGATGAGCAGTTCTTC.

This clonotype was detected many times. The chain combines TRBV7-3 with TRBJ2-5, with 11 bases matching TRBD2. Germline CDR1 is SGHTA and CDR2 is FQGTGA. The CDR3 sequence is 15 residues long. V was pared by 5 bases and J by 4 bases, with 6 bases of the junction left unmatched. The CDR3 bases are TGTGCCAGCAGCCCGGGACTAGCGGTGGGAGAGACCCAGTACTTC. Translation: CASSPGLAVGETQYF.

This clonotype has at least ten counts. The V and J genes are TRBV30 and TRBJ1-2; a possible D gene is TRBD1 (6 bases). The V gene lost 3 bases and the J gene lost 3 bases, with 17 bases spanning the gap. This CDR3 contains 15 residues. Germline CDR1 is GTSNPN and CDR2 is SVGIG (reference sequence). In nucleotides, the CDR3 is TGTGCCTGGAGGACAGGCCAAGGAGGGTACTATGGCTACACCTTC. It encodes CAWRTGQGGYYGYTF.

Points on this clonotype: The junction differs from germline at one of its ends, possibly a read error. The chain uses TRBV7-8 and TRBJ2-4; a possible D gene is TRBD2 (6 bases). The DNA end is a closer match to TRBJ2-7, so the J assignment may be wrong. The CDR3 has 15 residues. CDR1 SGHVS and CDR2 FQNEAQ come from the germline V gene. The CDR3 sequence: CAGSLADIERGEQYF. The CDR3 nucleotides read TGTGCCGGCAGCTTAGCGGACATCGAAAGGGGCGAGCAGTACTTC.

This clonotype has only a few counts. This chain links TRBV20-1 with TRBJ1-5; tentative D call: TRBD1 (5 bases). The CDR3 has 14 residues. Trimming stripped 3 bases from V and 5 bases from J, with 14 bases between. CDR1 and CDR2 (germline): DFQATT, SNEGSKA (reference sequence). The CDR3 DNA is TGCAGTGCTAGCCCGGGACTCTCCTATCAGCCCCAGCATTTT. Amino acid sequence: CSASPGLSYQPQHF.

The chain links TRBV20-1 to TRBJ2-2; 11 nucleotides match TRBD1. CDR3 length: 15 residues. The junction had 8 bases not matched to a gene; V was cut back by 8 bases and J by 3 bases. The germline CDR1 and CDR2 sequences are DFQATT and SNEGSKA (reference sequence). The CDR3 region has the DNA TGCAGTCTGACCGGGACAGGGGGACACACCGGGGAGCTGTTTTTT. Translation: CSLTGTGGHTGELFF.

In this sample, this clonotype turned up many times. J is TRBJ1-5 and V is TRBV6-6, with a possible D match to TRBD1 (5 bases). The germline V and J ends were trimmed by 8 bases and 4 bases, with 12 bases remaining between them. The CDR3 is 13 residues long. Germline CDR1 and CDR2: MNHNY and SVGAGI (reference sequence). The CDR3 nucleotides are TGTGCCAGCCTAAGACAGACAAATCAGCCCCAGCATTTT. Translated: CASLRQTNQPQHF.

As concerns this clonotype: A read error may be the cause here, since a much bigger clone is one base away. The rearrangement uses TRBV12-3 or TRBV12-4 and TRBJ2-3, with 7 bases matching TRBD2. The CDR3 runs to 14 residues. V lost 5 bases, J lost 4 bases, and 6 bases stayed unmatched. In DNA form, the CDR3 reads TGTGCCAGCAGTCCCGGGGGGACGGCAGATACGCAGTATTTT. Its translation: CASSPGGTADTQYF.

The chain recombines TRBV20-1 with TRBJ2-4, with 13 bases aligning to TRBD2. The germline V gene has CDR1 DFQATT and CDR2 SNEGSKA (reference sequence). This CDR3 has 16 amino acids. J lost 7 bases, V lost 5 bases, and 11 bases had no gene match. Here the CDR3 reads CSAGPTSGGDFNIQYF. DNA for the CDR3: TGCAGTGCTGGGCCTACTAGCGGGGGGGATTTTAACATTCAGTACTTC.

This clonotype was counted many times. The chain is built from TRBV6-6 and TRBJ2-3; TRBD2 matches 8 bases. Germline V lookup: CDR1 MNHNY, CDR2 SVGAGI (reference sequence). The CDR3 runs to 15 residues. V lost 2 bases to trimming and J lost 0 bases; unmatched junction nucleotides: 1. CDR3 DNA: TGTGCCAGCAGTTACCGGGGGGGAAGCACAGATACGCAGTATTTT. Encoded protein: CASSYRGGSTDTQYF.